Its frequency marks the clone carrying this T cell receptor (beta chain) as medium-sized. Its antigen is currently unknown. V was shortened by 7 bases and J by 0 bases, with 10 bases between the two germline ends. The CDR3 extends over 14 amino acids. Germline V gene lookup returns CDR1 MDHEN and CDR2 SYDVKM. Though probably carrying unrecorded immune exposures, donors were nominally healthy at sampling. These data come from a study of cytomegalovirus exposure and HLA in healthy donors. Study-level points and caveats: Rare sequences made up most TCRs, while some public TCRs were found in many donors. Most TCR beta V segments were productive about 90% or about 30% of the time in an earlier analysis. In a later analysis, at a false discovery rate of 0.05, approximately 16,000 TCR beta sequences matched HLA alleles.

In the PCR, 60 Vbeta and 13 Jbeta primers were used. Clones were sequenced by immunoSEQ multiplex PCR, and TCRdb holds only the in-frame ones, with some missing. This sample contains about 83,000 clones. The clonotype was recovered from a man between 18 and 29 years old in good health and CMV-seropositive. The chain has TRBV28 and TRBJ1-3; no reliable D call. Sequencing was performed on PBMCs. The DNA for the CDR3 is TGTGCCAGCAAAACGGGATCCTCTGGAAACACCATATATTTT. This sequence encodes CASKTGSSGNTIYF. Together with reference TRBV28 and TRBJ1-3, the CDR3 gives the full variable domain: DVKVTQSSRYLVKRTGEKVFLECVQDMDHENMFWYRQDPGLGLRLIYFSYDVKMKEKGDIPEGYSVSREKKERFSLILESASTNQTSMYLCASKTGSSGNTIYFGEGSWLTVV.